A single sample gave rise to the 2 T cell receptor beta chains below, sequenced in a study of blood T cell repertoires in COVID-19. The assay was immunoSEQ multiplex PCR, and TCRdb's table has in-frame clones only and misses some. Counted here are around 180,000 clones, 70% to 90% occurring once; the ten biggest clones make up roughly 2.9%. The sequencing input was peripheral blood. The source is a woman under 40 with active or convalescent COVID-19.

The chain has TRBV4-1 and TRBJ1-4; TRBD1 matches at 9 bases. V lost 0 bases to trimming and J lost 7 bases; unmatched junction nucleotides: 9. This CDR3 region has 17 residues. Germline assignment: CDR1 MGHRA and CDR2 YSYEKL. CDR3 sequence reads: CASSQDPSTGGIEKLFF. DNA of the CDR3: TGCGCCAGCAGCCAAGATCCCAGCACAGGGGGCATTGAAAAACTGTTTTTT.

V gene TRBV11-1 combines with J gene TRBJ2-2; 7 nucleotides align to TRBD1. The germline V gene encodes CDR1 SGHAT and CDR2 FQDESV (reference sequence). With V trimmed by 4 bases and J by 0 bases, 5 bases remained unmatched. This CDR3 contains 16 residues. The DNA of the CDR3 is TGTGCCAGCAGCTCACTAACAGGGGCGAACACCGGGGAGCTGTTTTTT. Translation gives CASSSLTGANTGELFF.